What follows are 8 T cell receptor beta chains derived from one specimen sequenced in a study of T cells in Graves' hyperthyroidism and ophthalmopathy. Regions amplified from RNA transcripts were the TCR beta CDR3 regions. The TCR CDR3 first-round RT-PCR relied on the HTBI primer set. TCRdb re-called the multiplex PCR reads through MiXCR, storing one row per CDR3 protein. Here the sample spans roughly 500,000 distinct CDR3 sequences, around 24% being singletons. Sequencing was performed on blood. The origin of the receptors is a woman aged 25-40 years with Graves' ophthalmopathy.

This clonotype has ten or more counts. CDR3 protein: CASRPSDSNQPQHF. DNA of the CDR3: TGTGCCAGCAGACCGAGTGATAGCAATCAGCCCCAGCATTTT. The rearrangement links TRBV7-2 to TRBJ1-5, with no clear D. Trimming removed 6 bases from V and 0 bases from J, with 9 bases in between. CDR1 is SGHTA, CDR2 FQGNSA, per germline. This CDR3 contains 14 residues.

CDR3 in amino acids: CASGLDLTGGVNYGYTF. DNA of the CDR3: TGTGCTAGTGGTTTGGACCTAACAGGGGGCGTAAACTATGGCTACACCTTC. This sequence joins TRBV12-5 and TRBJ1-2, with 9 bases that match TRBD1. The CDR3 runs 17 residues. The junction had 8 bases not matched to a gene; V was cut back by 1 base and J by 2 bases. Germline CDR1 is LGHNT and CDR2 is FRNRAP.

The genes are TRBV19 and TRBJ1-6, with unresolved D. V dropped 7 bases and J dropped 7 bases, with 11 bases sitting between them. The CDR3 consists of 13 residues. Germline V gives CDR1 LNHDA, CDR2 SQIVND (reference sequence). CDR3 residues: CASTRSSNSPLHF. In DNA form, the CDR3 reads TGTGCCAGTACGAGGTCGAGCAATTCACCCCTCCACTTT.

The V call is TRBV6-2 or TRBV6-3, the J call TRBJ1-5; D gene unclear. V dropped 2 bases and J dropped 6 bases, with 11 bases sitting between them. The CDR3 runs 14 residues. Germline-derived CDR1 and CDR2 are MNHEY and SVGEGT. The CDR3 sequence: CASSYLVRGQPQHF. The CDR3 DNA follows: TGTGCCAGCAGTTACCTTGTTCGGGGTCAGCCCCAGCATTTT.

This clonotype was seen at least ten times. The chain employs TRBV15 and TRBJ2-5; D is uncertain. With 1 base removed from V and 1 base from J, the gap between germline ends came to 13 bases. This CDR3 contains 16 residues. CDR1 is LNHNV and CDR2 is YYDKDF in the germline V gene (reference sequence). The CDR3 DNA follows: TGTGCCACCAGCAGAGCGGTAGCAATTCTCCAAGAGACCCAGTACTTC. This sequence encodes CATSRAVAILQETQYF.

There are many counts of this clonotype. The chain is built from TRBV5-1 and TRBJ2-5; D is ambiguous. Germline CDR1 and CDR2: SGHRS and YFSETQ. The V and J ends lost 5 bases and 5 bases respectively, with 16 bases between them. The CDR3 covers 14 residues. Written as DNA, the CDR3 is TGCGCCAGCAGTCAAGACGGCCCGTGGGAGACCCAGTACTTC. Translated, it gives CASSQDGPWETQYF.

The chain has TRBV2 and TRBJ2-5; 8 bases line up with TRBD1. Germline CDR1 is SNHLY and CDR2 is FYNNEI. The CDR3 consists of 14 residues. V lost 6 bases and J lost 5; bases outside the gene matches: 8. The CDR3 DNA sequence: TGTGCCAGCAGGACGAGCAGGGGGCAGGAGACCCAGTACTTC. The encoded protein is CASRTSRGQETQYF.

This clonotype appeared many times. CDR3 bases: TGCGCCAGCAGGAGACAGGGGAAAACTGAAGCTTTCTTT. Translated, it gives CASRRQGKTEAFF. This chain connects TRBV4-1 to TRBJ1-1, with 8 nucleotides matching TRBD1. The germline gives CDR1 MGHRA, CDR2 YSYEKL. The CDR3 is made up of 13 amino acids. With V trimmed by 6 bases and J by 5 bases, 5 bases remained unmatched.